The 26 T cell receptor beta chains reported below all come from one sample, sequenced in a study of CD8 T cells in ankylosing spondylitis (dated by TCRdb to about 2017). Libraries were constructed by 5' RACE. The sequencing machine was an Illumina HiSeq 2500. The public reads were quality trimmed at Q25 with fastp and then assembled into clones with MiXCR by TCRdb, keeping productive beta chains. When rows share a CDR3 protein, they turn into one entry using the most common DNA and genes. Present in this sample are 300,000 to 350,000 distinct CDR3 sequences, around 20% of which were seen just once. Of the sample, about 3.7% is held by the ten largest clones. The sequencing input was blood, either unsorted or a sorted T cell fraction (not recorded which). All receptors come from a female donor with ankylosing spondylitis or in good health (not recorded which).

This clonotype was recorded at least ten times. The chain couples TRBV29-1 to TRBJ1-4; D may be TRBD1 (5 bases). Deletions cut 6 bases from V and 5 bases from J, with 13 bases between. CDR1 SQVTM and CDR2 ANQGSEA come from the germline V gene. The CDR3 sequence is 13 residues long. CDR3 residues: CSVGDGSNEKLFF. The CDR3 DNA reads as TGCAGCGTCGGGGACGGAAGCAATGAAAAACTGTTTTTT.

To note about this clonotype: The CDR3 does not end in the conserved phenylalanine or tryptophan, so this is likely a read error. It is unclear where the CDR3 begins or ends on the DNA, so no DNA is shown, and the CDR3 is as TCRdb lists it. V is TRBV7-9 and J is TRBJ2-1; TRBD1, as called in the table, went unchecked against the DNA. CDR1 SEHNR and CDR2 FQNEAQ come from the germline V gene (reference sequence). Counting both end residues, the CDR3 totals 12 amino acids. The CDR3 reads CASSQDWGTTLL.

At least ten counts were recorded for this clonotype. V is TRBV20-1 and J is TRBJ2-3, with D perhaps TRBD1 (5 bases). V dropped 4 bases and J dropped 3 bases, with 14 bases sitting between them. The CDR3 loop spans 14 amino acids. In germline, CDR1 is DFQATT, CDR2 SNEGSKA (reference sequence). The CDR3 bases are TGCAGTGCTAATAGACGGAAGGGGACAGATACGCAGTATTTT. This gives the protein CSANRRKGTDTQYF.

The rearrangement joins TRBV12-3 or TRBV12-4 to TRBJ1-2, with unresolved D. Trimming shortened V by 6 bases and J by 0 bases, and 14 bases separated the two germline ends. This CDR3 comprises 15 residues. The CDR3 coding sequence is TGTGCCAGCAGCCCTGGCTACCCCCCTAACTATGGCTACACCTTC. It codes for CASSPGYPPNYGYTF.

This clonotype was seen a handful of times. V usage is TRBV9 and J usage is TRBJ2-1, with TRBD2 matching 9 bases. Germline V gene lookup returns CDR1 SGDLS and CDR2 YYNGEE. The V segment lost 2 bases and the J segment 2 bases; nucleotides outside the gene matches: 8. The CDR3 totals 17 residues. The CDR3 DNA reads TGTGCCAGCAGCGTCGACCCGGGACTAGCACCCTACAATGAGCAGTTCTTC. Its protein is CASSVDPGLAPYNEQFF.

This clonotype was recorded many times. The chain links TRBV15 to TRBJ2-3; D is unresolved. The length of the CDR3 is 13 residues. Per the germline V gene, CDR1 is LNHNV and CDR2 is YYDKDF (reference sequence). Trimming removed 0 bases from V and 6 bases from J, with 7 bases in between. CDR3 DNA sequence: TGTGCCACCAGCAGAGACTTAGGGGATACGCAGTATTTT. Translated: CATSRDLGDTQYF.

V gene TRBV24-1 combines with J gene TRBJ2-3, with D perhaps matching TRBD2 (6 bases). CDR3 length: 12 amino acids. The V end was cut by 5 bases, the J end by 11 bases, with 13 bases between. Germline V gene data show CDR1 as KGHDR and CDR2 as SFDVKD. CDR3 in DNA: TGTGCCACCAGTGGCGCTACTAGCCTGCAGTATTTT. Its translation is CATSGATSLQYF.

This clonotype occurred a few times. The chain has TRBV20-1 and TRBJ1-2, with D perhaps matching TRBD1 (5 bases). The CDR3 totals 14 residues. Trimming removed 6 bases at V and 0 bases at J, with 14 bases between. Germline lookup yields CDR1 DFQATT and CDR2 SNEGSKA (reference sequence). The CDR3 bases are TGCAGTGCACCTACAGGTGTAGCTAACTATGGCTACACCTTC. This encodes CSAPTGVANYGYTF.

The chain carries TRBV5-1 and TRBJ2-3; TRBD2 aligns across 7 bases. V was clipped by 2 bases and J by 0 bases; unmatched bases: 6. The CDR3 sequence is 16 residues long. Germline V lookup: CDR1 SGHRS, CDR2 YFSETQ. CDR3 sequence (DNA): TGCGCCAGCAGCTTAGTGCGGGGGACTAGCACAGATACGCAGTATTTT. Its translation: CASSLVRGTSTDTQYF.

The V gene is TRBV20-1, the J gene TRBJ1-5; no firm D call. The V end lost 4 bases, the J end lost 0 bases, and 13 bases lay between the germline ends. Looked up from germline, CDR1 is DFQATT and CDR2 is SNEGSKA (reference sequence). The length of the CDR3 is 15 residues. CDR3 coding DNA: TGCAGTGCTAAAAGGACGGGGATTAGCAATCAGCCCCAGCATTTT. Its protein product is CSAKRTGISNQPQHF.

The chain combines TRBV7-6 with TRBJ2-3; 11 bases fit TRBD2. The germline V gene has CDR1 SGHVS and CDR2 FNYEAQ. The CDR3 is 16 amino acids. J lost 3 bases, V lost 0 bases, and 2 bases had no gene match. The CDR3 sequence: CASSLARLAGTDTQYF. In DNA form, the CDR3 reads TGTGCCAGCAGCTTAGCTCGACTAGCGGGAACAGATACGCAGTATTTT.

This clonotype was seen a few times. The CDR3 coding sequence is TGTGCCAGCAGCGCGTCGAGATGGGGCCTTGAAGCTTTCTTT. Protein: CASSASRWGLEAFF. The chain joins TRBV3-1 to TRBJ1-1, with TRBD1 as a possible D gene (5 bases). Germline-derived CDR1 and CDR2 are LGHDT and YNNKEL (reference sequence). V was pared by 5 bases and J by 7 bases, with 17 bases between. The CDR3 has 14 residues. Using reference TRBV3-1 and TRBJ1-1 for the parts outside the CDR3, the full variable domain is DTAVSQTPKYLVTQMGNDKSIKCEQNLGHDTMYWYKQDSKKFLKIMFSYNNKELIINETVPNRFSPKSPDKAHLNLHINSLELGDSAVYFCASSASRWGLEAFFGQGTRLTVV.

The chain links TRBV6-2 or TRBV6-3 to TRBJ2-1; 7 bases match TRBD2. CDR1 is MNHEY and CDR2 is SVGEGT in the germline V gene. The CDR3 extends over 17 amino acids. V lost 0 bases to trimming and J lost 8 bases; unmatched junction nucleotides: 13. CDR3 in amino acids: CASSYSDFSASGYEQFF. CDR3 nucleotides: TGTGCCAGCAGTTACTCGGATTTCTCGGCTAGCGGCTATGAGCAGTTCTTC.

This clonotype was picked up many times. J is TRBJ2-3 and V is TRBV19, with 9 bases aligning to TRBD1. CDR3 size: 14 residues. Germline V CDR1 and CDR2: LNHDA, SQIVND (reference sequence). J was trimmed by 2 bases and V by 6 bases; bases with no gene match: 3. CDR3 in DNA: TGTGCCAGTAGAGGACAGGGGATCACAGATACGCAGTATTTT. Translating it yields CASRGQGITDTQYF.

Only a few counts were recorded for this clonotype. The chain combines TRBV12-3 or TRBV12-4 with TRBJ2-7, with 7 bases that match TRBD2. The CDR3 consists of 16 residues. V trimming: 5 bases; J trimming: 0 bases; junction bases outside the gene matches: 10. This chain's CDR3 is CASSAPQRDRSYEQYF. DNA for the CDR3: TGTGCCAGCAGTGCCCCTCAGCGGGACCGCTCCTACGAGCAGTACTTC.

This clonotype was detected ten times or more. This chain uses TRBV20-1 with TRBJ2-7; D perhaps matches TRBD1 (6 bases). The CDR3 is 12 amino acids. CDR1 and CDR2 from the germline V gene are DFQATT and SNEGSKA (reference sequence). V was pared by 3 bases and J by 6 bases, with 12 bases between. In DNA, the CDR3 is TGCAGTGCTAGGCGTACAGGGCTCGAGCAGTACTTC. Encoded protein: CSARRTGLEQYF.

The chain is built from TRBV5-5 and TRBJ1-1; 8 nucleotides line up with TRBD1. The junction had 6 bases not matched to a gene; V was cut back by 4 bases and J by 1 base. CDR1 and CDR2 (germline): SGHKS, YYEKEE (reference sequence). CDR3 size: 15 residues. The DNA for the CDR3 is TGTGCCAGCAGCCAGGACAGGGTCGGGAACACTGAAGCTTTCTTT. Amino acids: CASSQDRVGNTEAFF.

This chain uses TRBV13 with TRBJ1-1; possible D gene TRBD1, 5 bases. The CDR3 covers 14 residues. Germline loops: CDR1 PRHDT, CDR2 FYEKMQ (reference sequence). V dropped 5 bases and J dropped 0 bases, with 10 bases sitting between them. The CDR3 loop reads CASSIGHMNTEAFF. Written as DNA, the CDR3 is TGTGCCAGCAGCATTGGACACATGAACACTGAAGCTTTCTTT.

This clonotype has more than one count but fewer than ten. The chain employs TRBV7-8 and TRBJ2-6; a possible D gene is TRBD2 (5 bases). The CDR3 totals 18 residues. The V end lost 2 bases, the J end lost 4 bases, and 18 bases lay between the germline ends. Germline values: CDR1 SGHVS, CDR2 FQNEAQ. Here the CDR3 DNA reads TGTGCCAGCAGCTTAAGGCTAGCAGGAGGCTTGGGGGCCAACGTCCTGACTTTC. Residues: CASSLRLAGGLGANVLTF.

This clonotype was observed a few times. This chain links TRBV2 with TRBJ1-1, with 7 bases identical to TRBD1. This CDR3 spans 14 amino acids. J gave up 1 base and V 5 bases, and 4 bases lay outside the gene matches. Germline V gene sequence: CDR1 SNHLY, CDR2 FYNNEI. CDR3 DNA sequence: TGTGCCAGCAGTAAGGGGGCACCGAACACTGAAGCTTTCTTT. Translating gives CASSKGAPNTEAFF.

This clonotype was counted many times. The chain joins TRBV12-3 or TRBV12-4 to TRBJ1-1, with TRBD1 identical over 8 bases. This CDR3 spans 14 amino acids. The V gene end was trimmed by 7 bases and the J gene end by 3 bases; junction bases not matched to a gene: 7. This CDR3 reads CASTLAGGYTEAFF. DNA of the CDR3: TGTGCCAGCACCCTCGCAGGGGGCTACACTGAAGCTTTCTTT.

This clonotype was detected only a few times. V gene TRBV20-1 combines with J gene TRBJ2-7, with TRBD1 matching over 12 bases. Germline loops: CDR1 DFQATT, CDR2 SNEGSKA (reference sequence). This CDR3 is 15 amino acids long. Trimming cost V 1 base and J 4 bases; bases outside gene matches: 5. The CDR3: CSARARDRGRYEQYF. CDR3 DNA: TGCAGTGCTAGAGCTAGGGACAGGGGGCGATACGAGCAGTACTTC.

This clonotype was seen only a few times. The chain is built from TRBV30 and TRBJ2-1; 7 positions match TRBD2. The CDR3 is 12 residues long. With V trimmed by 0 bases and J by 9 bases, 2 bases remained unmatched. Germline V gene data show CDR1 as GTSNPN and CDR2 as SVGIG (reference sequence). CDR3 amino acids: CAWSVGGSEQFF. DNA of the CDR3: TGTGCCTGGAGTGTGGGGGGGAGTGAGCAGTTCTTC.

This clonotype came up a few times. This sequence joins TRBV20-1 and TRBJ2-7; D is possibly TRBD2 (6 bases). Germline V gives CDR1 DFQATT, CDR2 SNEGSKA (reference sequence). This CDR3 spans 11 amino acids. CDR3 DNA sequence: TGCAGCCCGGAGGGCCGGGAAGAGCAGTACTTC. This codes for CSPEGREEQYF.

This chain connects TRBV20-1 to TRBJ2-3, with 8 nucleotides matching TRBD2. V dropped 7 bases and J dropped 3; count of bases not matched to a gene: 6. In germline, CDR1 is DFQATT, CDR2 SNEGSKA (reference sequence). The CDR3 runs 13 residues. CDR3: CSVSGTGTDTQYF. CDR3 nucleotide sequence: TGCAGTGTTAGCGGGACGGGGACAGATACGCAGTATTTT.

This clonotype was picked up many times. This chain joins TRBV15 and TRBJ1-1; D is unclear. This CDR3 comprises 14 residues. Germline-derived CDR1 and CDR2 are LNHNV and YYDKDF (reference sequence). Trimming took 0 bases from V and 4 from J, leaving 9 bases between them. The CDR3 here is CATSRDRAVTEAFF. The CDR3 nucleotides are TGTGCCACCAGCAGAGATCGGGCGGTCACTGAAGCTTTCTTT.